The source of this TCR beta chain is a study of T cell repertoires in cytomegalovirus infection. Study-wide background: It can be stated that public TCR beta signatures indicated CMV infection as well as a matching HLA type. Study-level findings and limits: Predominance within the ex vivo response was attributable to HLA-C-restricted CMV-specific TCR beta clonotypes. Adding up the frequency of public TCR beta families identified people who carried CMV plus the relevant HLA.

This clonotype was found a few times. The antigen is undetermined. The V end was cut by 2 bases, the J end by 7 bases, with 15 bases between. CDR3 length equals 15 residues. CDR1 is MDHEN, CDR2 SYDVKM, per germline. TCRdb re-derived calls from the reads in MiXCR, one entry per CDR3 protein. This table holds roughly 150,000 distinct CDR3 sequences, 17% found once. The source is a human donor in good health (CMV status not recorded). Some clones in this sample may be carry-over from other donors' samples. The chain recombines TRBV28 with TRBJ1-5, with D perhaps TRBD1 (5 bases). Material: CD8+ T cells from PBMCs. The CDR3 region is CASSLGQGVGQPQHF. CDR3 coding DNA: TGTGCCAGCAGTTTAGGGCAGGGTGTGGGCCAGCCCCAGCATTTT.